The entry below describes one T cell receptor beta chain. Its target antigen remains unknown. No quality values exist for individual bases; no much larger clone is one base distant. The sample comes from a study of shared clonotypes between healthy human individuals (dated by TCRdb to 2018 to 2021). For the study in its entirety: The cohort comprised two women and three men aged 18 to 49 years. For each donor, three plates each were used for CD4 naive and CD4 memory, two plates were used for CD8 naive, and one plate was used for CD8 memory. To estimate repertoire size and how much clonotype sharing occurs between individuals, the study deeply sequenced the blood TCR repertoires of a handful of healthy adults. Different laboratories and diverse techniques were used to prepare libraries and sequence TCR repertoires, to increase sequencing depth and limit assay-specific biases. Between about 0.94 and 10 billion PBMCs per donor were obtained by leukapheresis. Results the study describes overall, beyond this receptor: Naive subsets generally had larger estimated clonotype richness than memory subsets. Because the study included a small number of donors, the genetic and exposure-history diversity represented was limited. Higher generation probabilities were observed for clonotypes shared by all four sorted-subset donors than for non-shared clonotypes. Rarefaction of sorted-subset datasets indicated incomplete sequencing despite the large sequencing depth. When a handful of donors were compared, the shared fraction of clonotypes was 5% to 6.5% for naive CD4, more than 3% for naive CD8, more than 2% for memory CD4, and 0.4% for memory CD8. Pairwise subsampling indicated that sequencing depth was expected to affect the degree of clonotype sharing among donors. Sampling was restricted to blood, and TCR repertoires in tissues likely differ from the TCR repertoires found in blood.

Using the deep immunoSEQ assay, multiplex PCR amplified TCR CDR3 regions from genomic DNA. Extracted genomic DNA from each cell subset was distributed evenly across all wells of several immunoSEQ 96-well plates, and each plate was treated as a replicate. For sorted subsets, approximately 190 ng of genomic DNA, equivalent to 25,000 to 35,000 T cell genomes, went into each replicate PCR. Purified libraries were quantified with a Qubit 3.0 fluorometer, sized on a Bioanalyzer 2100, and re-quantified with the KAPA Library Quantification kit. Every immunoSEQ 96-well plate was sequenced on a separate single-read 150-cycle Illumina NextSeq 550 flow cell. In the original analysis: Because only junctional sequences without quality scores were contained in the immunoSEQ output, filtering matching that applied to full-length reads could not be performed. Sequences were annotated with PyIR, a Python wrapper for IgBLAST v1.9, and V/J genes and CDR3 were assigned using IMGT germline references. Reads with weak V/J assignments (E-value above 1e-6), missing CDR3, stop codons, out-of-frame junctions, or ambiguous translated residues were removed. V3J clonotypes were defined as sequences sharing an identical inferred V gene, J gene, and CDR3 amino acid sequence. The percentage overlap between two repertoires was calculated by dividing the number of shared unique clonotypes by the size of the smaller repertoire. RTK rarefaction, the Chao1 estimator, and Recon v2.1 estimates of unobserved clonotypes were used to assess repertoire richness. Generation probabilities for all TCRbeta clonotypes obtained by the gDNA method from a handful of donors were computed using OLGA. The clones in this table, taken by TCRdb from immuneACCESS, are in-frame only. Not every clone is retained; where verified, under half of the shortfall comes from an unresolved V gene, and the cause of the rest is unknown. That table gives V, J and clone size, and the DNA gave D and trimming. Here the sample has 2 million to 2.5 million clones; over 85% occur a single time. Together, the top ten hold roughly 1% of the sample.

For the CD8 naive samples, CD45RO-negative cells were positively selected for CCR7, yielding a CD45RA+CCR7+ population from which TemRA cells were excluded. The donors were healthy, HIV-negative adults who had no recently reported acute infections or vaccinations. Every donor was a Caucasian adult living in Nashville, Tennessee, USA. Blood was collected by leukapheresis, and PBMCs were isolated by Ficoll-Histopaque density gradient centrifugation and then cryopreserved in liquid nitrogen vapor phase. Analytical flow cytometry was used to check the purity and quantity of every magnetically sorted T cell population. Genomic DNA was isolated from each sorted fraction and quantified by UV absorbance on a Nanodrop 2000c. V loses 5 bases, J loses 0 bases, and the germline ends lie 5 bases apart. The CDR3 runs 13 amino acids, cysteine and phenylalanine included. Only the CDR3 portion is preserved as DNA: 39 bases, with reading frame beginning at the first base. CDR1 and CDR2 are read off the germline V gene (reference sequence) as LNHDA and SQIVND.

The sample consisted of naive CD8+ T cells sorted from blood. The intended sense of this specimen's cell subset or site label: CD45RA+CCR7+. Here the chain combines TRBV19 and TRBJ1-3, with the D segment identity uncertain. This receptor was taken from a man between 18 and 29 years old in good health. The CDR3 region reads CASSVASGNTIYF. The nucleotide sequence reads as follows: TGTGCCAGTAGTGTAGCCTCTGGAAACACCATATATTTT.